The entry below describes one TCR beta chain. Antigen: not known. The data were taken from a study of regulatory T cells in long-lasting Graves disease. Libraries of TCR beta came from iRepertoire HTBI primers plus Arm-PCR of CDR3 regions. From the multiplex PCR reads, TCRdb called clonotypes with MiXCR, one entry per CDR3 protein. The sample yields about 560,000 distinct CDR3 sequences, around 15% seen once. Time point specified: newly diagnosed GD, antithyroid drugs for less than 3 months. PBMCs were the source of the RNA used for TCR sequencing. General study findings and limits: The number of shared public clonotypes was higher in persistent patients (2,741) than new patients (more than 850). Segments TRBV28, TRBJ1-2 and TRBJ2-5 showed preferential usage in persistent disease.

The germline CDR1 and CDR2 sequences are SGHVS and FQNEAQ. There are 16 residues in the CDR3. J gave up 3 bases and V 1 base, and 7 bases lay outside the gene matches. This sample was also put to use in a study of T cells in Graves' hyperthyroidism and ophthalmopathy. Per that study: The blood repertoire included most of the expanded thyroid clonotypes above 0.001.

This rearrangement joins TRBV7-8 to TRBJ2-7; TRBD2 aligns across 9 bases. This clonotype originated in a young man with Graves disease. The sequenced sample was peripheral blood mononuclear cells (PBMCs), obtained at new diagnosis, from a patient treated with antithyroid drugs. The CDR3 coding sequence is TGTGCCAGCAGCTTAGAGTACTTAGCGGGGGACTACGAGCAGTACTTC. It translates to CASSLEYLAGDYEQYF.